This T cell receptor (beta chain) came from a study of chemoradiotherapy in HPV16-positive cancers. Notes on the study in general: In HPV16-positive patients, HPV-responsive T-cell expansion tracked better recurrence-free survival. During treatment, candidate HPV-specific clones and E7-related motifs expanded in tumor. HPV-specific T cells were functionally defined from only a couple of HPV16-positive patients.

Some clones are missing from TCRdb's copy, which holds only in-frame ones; the method was immunoSEQ multiplex PCR. The data show 700 to 1,000 clones, just under 80% seen once. As to this clone: The antigen is undetermined.

The V end lost 4 bases, the J end lost 2 bases, and 8 bases lay between the germline ends. This CDR3 has 13 amino acids. CDR1 and CDR2 from the germline V gene are SGHRS and YFSETQ. The clonotype originates from a human donor with HPV-associated anogenital cancer. The V call is TRBV5-1, the J call TRBJ2-3; no clear D gene. Source: tumor tissue, taken from a patient who underwent chemoradiotherapy. CDR3 in amino acids: CASSKDDTDTQYF. Written as DNA, the CDR3 is TGCGCCAGCAGCAAGGACGACACAGATACGCAGTATTTT.